These 32 T cell receptor beta chains were sequenced from one sample in a study of control samples from healthy donors and cancer patients. Libraries were prepared by immunoSEQ multiplex PCR; TCRdb keeps only in-frame clonotypes and omits some of them. Of about 130,000 clones in the sample, more than 85% were seen once. Sequenced material: blood. The receptors come from a man between 18 and 29 years old in good health.

This chain uses TRBV9 with TRBJ1-2, with D tentatively TRBD1 (6 bases). The CDR3 has 15 amino acids. Germline CDR1 and CDR2: SGDLS and YYNGEE. V was cut by 4 bases and J by 0 bases, with 13 bases left in between. The CDR3 region has the DNA TGTGCCAGCAGCTACGGGACACCAACTAACTATGGCTACACCTTC. Amino acid sequence: CASSYGTPTNYGYTF.

V usage is TRBV30 and J usage is TRBJ1-1, with D perhaps matching TRBD1 (5 bases). V gave up 0 bases and J gave up 4 bases, with 21 bases separating them. Looked up from germline, CDR1 is GTSNPN and CDR2 is SVGIG (reference sequence). The CDR3 consists of 17 residues. The CDR3 here is CAWSVVGFGGGVTEAFF. The CDR3 coding sequence is TGTGCCTGGAGTGTGGTCGGGTTCGGCGGAGGGGTCACTGAAGCTTTCTTT.

The chain couples TRBV12-3 or TRBV12-4 to TRBJ1-1; D uncertain. V lost 1 base to trimming and J lost 8 bases, with 11 bases between them. This CDR3 has 13 amino acids. CDR3 region: CASSLELLAEAFF. Here the CDR3 DNA reads TGTGCCAGCAGTTTAGAGCTCCTGGCAGAAGCTTTCTTT.

The rearrangement uses TRBV28 and TRBJ1-2; D is unresolved. The CDR3 runs to 13 residues. Germline CDR1 and CDR2: MDHEN and SYDVKM. The V end was cut by 2 bases, the J end by 8 bases, with 12 bases between. As DNA, the CDR3 is TGTGCCAGCAGTTTACTGGGTCCGGAAGGCTACACCTTC. Protein sequence: CASSLLGPEGYTF.

The chain employs TRBV15 and TRBJ2-6, with D uncertain. The V end lost 2 bases, the J end lost 0 bases, and 8 bases lay between the germline ends. Germline V gene data show CDR1 as LNHNV and CDR2 as YYDKDF (reference sequence). The CDR3 loop spans 16 amino acids. CDR3 residues: CATSRPENSGANVLTF. The CDR3 coding sequence is TGTGCCACCAGCAGACCGGAGAACTCTGGGGCCAACGTCCTGACTTTC.

The genes are TRBV6-2 or TRBV6-3 and TRBJ1-2, with D unclear. CDR1 and CDR2 (germline): MNHEY, SVGEGT. The V end lost 0 bases, the J end lost 0 bases, and 8 bases lay between the germline ends. The CDR3 extends over 15 amino acids. The CDR3 sequence: CASSYSAVANYGYTF. DNA for the CDR3: TGTGCCAGCAGTTACTCGGCCGTAGCTAACTATGGCTACACCTTC.

This clone was observed once. This CDR3 reads CASSSPQGAVLYGYTF. The CDR3, as DNA: TGTGCCAGCAGTTCCCCCCAGGGTGCGGTTTTGTATGGCTACACCTTC. The rearrangement links TRBV28 to TRBJ1-2; maybe TRBD1 (5 bases). CDR3 length equals 16 residues. V was cut by 4 bases and J by 5 bases, with 20 bases left in between. Germline V lookup: CDR1 MDHEN, CDR2 SYDVKM.

The rearrangement joins TRBV29-1 to TRBJ2-2; the D call may be TRBD1 or TRBD2 (5 bases each). This CDR3 contains 12 residues. Per germline, CDR1 SQVTM and CDR2 ANQGSEA. Trimming removed 7 bases at V and 6 bases at J, with 12 bases between. The CDR3 is CSATSGPGELFF. The CDR3 nucleotides read TGCAGCGCCACTTCGGGGCCCGGGGAGCTGTTTTTT.

V usage is TRBV15 and J usage is TRBJ1-4; D call uncertain. CDR1 and CDR2 (germline): LNHNV, YYDKDF (reference sequence). The CDR3 is made up of 15 amino acids. V was shortened by 5 bases and J by 0 bases, with 10 bases between the two germline ends. CDR3 residues: CATSGERATNEKLFF. CDR3 DNA sequence: TGTGCCACCAGCGGGGAGAGAGCAACTAATGAAAAACTGTTTTTT. Filled out from reference TRBV15 and TRBJ1-4, the complete variable domain reads DAMVIQNPRYQVTQFGKPVTLSCSQTLNHNVMYWYQQKSSQAPKLLFHYYDKDFNNEADTPDNFQSRRPNTSFCFLDIRSPGLGDTAMYLCATSGERATNEKLFFGSGTQLSVL.

The chain links TRBV19 to TRBJ1-5, with 10 bases matching TRBD1. V shed 5 bases, J shed 5 bases, and the junction held 9 bases outside the gene matches. This CDR3 is built from 16 residues. Looked up from germline, CDR1 is LNHDA and CDR2 is SQIVND (reference sequence). The DNA of the CDR3 is TGTGCCAGTAGTTTCCTCGACAGGGGGCAGGATCAGCCCCAGCATTTT. It yields the protein CASSFLDRGQDQPQHF.

This clone has just one count. The chain joins TRBV27 to TRBJ2-2; TRBD2 matches 11 bases. The CDR3 extends over 16 amino acids. J lost 1 base, V lost 5 bases, and 3 bases had no gene match. CDR1 is MNHEY and CDR2 is SMNVEV in the germline V gene (reference sequence). CDR3 DNA: TGTGCCAGCAGTCCGGGACTAGCGGAGAACACCGGGGAGCTGTTTTTT. This encodes CASSPGLAENTGELFF.

Notes on this clone: One end of the junction varies from germline; a read error may be responsible. The chain joins TRBV25-1 to TRBJ1-1; no firm D call. The germline V gene has CDR1 MGHDK and CDR2 SYGVNS. The CDR3 extends over 12 amino acids. In DNA form, the CDR3 reads TGTGCCAGCAGTGAAGGAGGGCTGGGTAACACCTTT. Its translation is CASSEGGLGNTF. Together with reference TRBV25-1 and TRBJ1-1, the CDR3 gives the full variable domain: EADIYQTPRYLVIGTGKKITLECSQTMGHDKMYWYQQDPGMELHLIHYSYGVNSTEKGDLSSESTVSRIRTEHFPLTLESARPSHTSQYLCASSEGGLGNTFGQGTRLTVV.

The sample holds a few counts of this clone. The V call is TRBV4-1, the J call TRBJ2-6; a weak D match, TRBD1 (5 bases). CDR3 length: 20 residues. The germline V gene encodes CDR1 MGHRA and CDR2 YSYEKL. The V and J ends lost 0 bases and 0 bases respectively, with 18 bases between them. CDR3 coding DNA: TGCGCCAGCAGCCAAGACCTGACAGTGTACAGCAGCTCTGGGGCCAACGTCCTGACTTTC. As protein: CASSQDLTVYSSSGANVLTF.

The V and J genes are TRBV15 and TRBJ2-1, with D hard to call. The length of the CDR3 is 14 residues. Germline loops: CDR1 LNHNV, CDR2 YYDKDF (reference sequence). V lost 0 bases, J lost 15 bases, and 18 bases lay in between. The DNA of the CDR3 is TGTGCCACCAGCAGAGATCTTGAGATTCTCGTGCCGTTCTTC. As protein: CATSRDLEILVPFF.

This chain's CDR3 is CASKSGHRTDTQYF. In nucleotides, the CDR3 is TGCGCCAGCAAATCGGGACACCGCACAGATACGCAGTATTTT. This chain joins TRBV5-1 and TRBJ2-3; a weak D match, TRBD1 (6 bases). In germline, CDR1 is SGHRS, CDR2 YFSETQ. The CDR3 has 14 amino acids. V was clipped by 6 bases and J by 1 base, with 12 bases between them.

This chain links TRBV5-6 with TRBJ2-5; unclear D gene. The length of the CDR3 is 12 residues. Germline CDR1 is SGHDT and CDR2 is YYEEEE. The V and J ends lost 3 bases and 5 bases respectively, with 8 bases between them. This CDR3 is CASSSPRETQYF. The DNA of the CDR3 is TGTGCCAGCAGCTCACCCCGGGAGACCCAGTACTTC.

Here the CDR3 reads CASSLNAGVNSPLHF. CDR3 coding DNA: TGCGCCAGCAGCTTGAACGCAGGGGTCAATTCACCCCTCCACTTT. V usage is TRBV5-1 and J usage is TRBJ1-6; D is possibly TRBD1 (6 bases). V lost 1 base and J 7 bases, leaving 12 bases between the germline ends. The CDR3 has 15 amino acids. The germline V gene encodes CDR1 SGHRS and CDR2 YFSETQ.

The gene calls are TRBV30 and TRBJ2-1; D gene unclear. V dropped 2 bases and J dropped 7 bases, with 6 bases sitting between them. The CDR3 is 11 amino acids. Germline-derived CDR1 and CDR2 are GTSNPN and SVGIG (reference sequence). This CDR3 is CAWSWQNEQFF. CDR3 in DNA: TGTGCCTGGAGTTGGCAGAATGAGCAGTTCTTC.

The rearrangement uses TRBV7-5 and TRBJ2-7; TRBD1, as called in the table, went unchecked against the DNA. TRBV7-5 is shown as a pseudogene. This CDR3 has 18 residues. The CDR3 sequence is CARSLRVDRGPFRYEQYF. The CDR3, as DNA: TGTGCCAGAAGCTTAAGGGTGGACAGGGGGCCCTTTAGGTACGAGCAGTACTTC.

The rearrangement uses TRBV6-5 and TRBJ1-1; TRBD1 is a possible D gene (5 bases). This CDR3 contains 14 residues. V lost 6 bases and J 0 bases, leaving 11 bases between the germline ends. Germline loops: CDR1 MNHEY, CDR2 SVGAGI. CDR3 in amino acids: CASSLRDLNTEAFF. The DNA of the CDR3 is TGTGCCAGCAGCTTACGGGACCTGAACACTGAAGCTTTCTTT.

V usage is TRBV7-2 and J usage is TRBJ1-1; D remains ambiguous. Between the trimmed V and J ends, which lost 5 bases and 3 bases, there was a span of 13 bases. Germline values: CDR1 SGHTA, CDR2 FQGNSA. This CDR3 spans 14 amino acids. The CDR3 spells CASSLIPGDTEAFF. CDR3 bases: TGTGCCAGCAGCCTAATCCCCGGAGACACTGAAGCTTTCTTT.

V and J are TRBV27 and TRBJ2-7; D unresolved. With 4 bases removed from V and 0 bases from J, the gap between germline ends came to 13 bases. This CDR3 has 15 residues. Germline V CDR1 and CDR2: MNHEY, SMNVEV (reference sequence). CDR3 coding DNA: TGTGCCAGCAGTTCCCGCAGTTACCGCTCCTACGAGCAGTACTTC. It specifies CASSSRSYRSYEQYF.

The rearrangement uses TRBV3-1 (or the pseudogene TRBV3-2) and TRBJ1-1; tentatively, D is TRBD1 (5 bases). The CDR3 sequence is 13 residues long. Deletions cut 3 bases from V and 3 bases from J, with 8 bases between. Per the germline V gene, CDR1 is LGHDT and CDR2 is YNNKEL (reference sequence). This CDR3 reads CASSQGRDTEAFF. The CDR3, as DNA: TGTGCCAGCAGCCAGGGGCGTGACACTGAAGCTTTCTTT.

This chain links TRBV2 with TRBJ2-7; no reliable D call. Germline CDR1 reads SNHLY; CDR2 reads FYNNEI. Between the trimmed V and J ends, which lost 7 bases and 4 bases, there was a span of 17 bases. The CDR3 has 14 residues. In DNA, the CDR3 is TGTGCCAGCAATCTCAGGCGAGACCAATACGAGCAGTACTTC. Protein product: CASNLRRDQYEQYF.

This chain connects TRBV5-1 to TRBJ2-3; 12 nucleotides match TRBD2. The V gene's germline CDR1 is SGHRS and CDR2 YFSETQ. V was clipped by 2 bases and J by 1 base; unmatched bases: 5. The CDR3 length is 17 residues. CDR3: CASSFPWTSGGTDTQYF. The CDR3 DNA reads TGCGCCAGCAGCTTCCCTTGGACTAGCGGGGGCACAGATACGCAGTATTTT.

This clone was seen only once. The chain carries TRBV15 and TRBJ1-5, with 9 positions matching TRBD1. This CDR3 contains 17 residues. CDR1 is LNHNV, CDR2 YYDKDF, per germline (reference sequence). The junction had 4 bases not matched to a gene; V was cut back by 1 base and J by 0 bases. The CDR3 DNA reads TGTGCCACCAGCAGAGGGGACAGGGCGGATAGCAATCAGCCCCAGCATTTT. As protein: CATSRGDRADSNQPQHF.

The V and J genes are TRBV28 and TRBJ1-3, with a possible D match to TRBD1 (6 bases). Germline values: CDR1 MDHEN, CDR2 SYDVKM. This CDR3 has 16 amino acids. The V gene lost 7 bases and the J gene lost 1 base, with 17 bases spanning the gap. CDR3 sequence (DNA): TGTGCCAGCACCACTCGGGGGGCTGGTTCTGGAAACACCATATATTTT. Residues: CASTTRGAGSGNTIYF.

The gene calls are TRBV7-3 and TRBJ1-1; possible D gene TRBD1, 5 bases. The CDR3 spans 15 residues. V was cut by 4 bases and J by 1 base, with 13 bases left in between. CDR1 and CDR2 from the germline V gene are SGHTA and FQGTGA. Written as DNA, the CDR3 is TGTGCCAGCAGCTCCTCCGGGACGGGGAACACTGAAGCTTTCTTT. Translated, it gives CASSSSGTGNTEAFF.

The chain is built from TRBV19 and TRBJ1-1, with D tentatively TRBD1 (5 bases). CDR3 length: 13 amino acids. The V end lost 3 bases, the J end lost 3 bases, and 8 bases lay between the germline ends. Germline assignment: CDR1 LNHDA and CDR2 SQIVND (reference sequence). The CDR3 DNA reads TGTGCCAGTAGTATTGTACAGGACACTGAAGCTTTCTTT. Its protein product is CASSIVQDTEAFF.

The chain is built from TRBV30 and TRBJ1-5; the D is unclear. The CDR3 covers 15 residues. The V gene lost 0 bases and the J gene lost 2 bases, with 11 bases spanning the gap. Germline V gives CDR1 GTSNPN, CDR2 SVGIG (reference sequence). In DNA form, the CDR3 reads TGTGCCTGGAGTGTACGATCGCTCGGCAATCAGCCCCAGCATTTT. This gives the protein CAWSVRSLGNQPQHF.

The V and J genes are TRBV28 and TRBJ1-2, with D possibly being TRBD1 (6 bases). The length of the CDR3 is 12 residues. V lost 8 bases and J lost 6, with 13 bases in between. Germline assignment: CDR1 MDHEN and CDR2 SYDVKM. In DNA form, the CDR3 reads TGTGCCAGCTATCTAGGGGGGAATGGCTACACCTTC. It specifies CASYLGGNGYTF.

The chain combines TRBV6-5 with TRBJ2-1; no clear D gene. The CDR3 totals 11 residues. From germline, CDR1 is MNHEY and CDR2 SVGAGI. V lost 6 bases to trimming and J lost 5 bases, with 5 bases between them. The CDR3 coding sequence is TGTGCCAGCAGGTTCAACAATGAGCAGTTCTTC. Protein product: CASRFNNEQFF.